A single sample is the source of the 6 T cell receptor beta chains below, sequenced in a study of regulatory and conventional T cells in RAG deficiency. Conventional CD4+ T cells were sorted from blood as CD25-low CD127-high cells. Method: immunoSEQ multiplex PCR; TCRdb's copy keeps in-frame clones and lacks some. The data hold about 12,000 clones, with about 92% observed a single time. The same data also went into a second study, on regulatory T cells. That work contributes: The primer mix had 52 TRBV and 13 TRBJ primers.

The sample consisted of CD4+ effector T cells sorted from blood. The receptor source for this set is a human donor in good health.

V is TRBV27 and J is TRBJ1-4; TRBD1 matches at 10 bases. The germline gives CDR1 MNHEY, CDR2 SMNVEV (reference sequence). CDR3 length: 15 residues. The junction had 5 bases not matched to a gene; V was cut back by 5 bases and J by 5 bases. CDR3 loop: CASSVGQGLNEKLFF. The DNA for the CDR3 is TGTGCCAGCAGTGTGGGACAGGGGCTAAATGAAAAACTGTTTTTT.

The chain couples TRBV19 to TRBJ2-1; TRBD2 matches at 11 bases. Trimming removed 6 bases from V and 9 bases from J; junction bases left unmatched: 7. CDR3 length equals 14 residues. The germline V gene encodes CDR1 LNHDA and CDR2 SQIVND (reference sequence). CDR3 in amino acids: CASRGTSGLGEQFF. The DNA for the CDR3 is TGTGCCAGTAGGGGGACTAGCGGCTTGGGTGAGCAGTTCTTC.

The V gene is TRBV6-4, the J gene TRBJ2-1, with 16 bases matching TRBD2. Germline lookup yields CDR1 MRHNA and CDR2 SNTAGT. The CDR3 is 15 amino acids. After removal of 0 bases from V and 15 bases from J, the junction contained 5 bases not matched to a gene. The CDR3 protein is CASSDSGLAGGPRFF. The CDR3 region has the DNA TGTGCCAGCAGTGACTCGGGACTAGCGGGAGGGCCCCGGTTCTTC.

The chain recombines TRBV12-5 with TRBJ1-1; weak D call: TRBD1 (6 bases). CDR1 and CDR2 from the germline V gene are LGHNT and FRNRAP. Between the trimmed V and J ends, which lost 3 bases and 5 bases, there was a span of 16 bases. The CDR3 sequence is 15 residues long. The DNA of the CDR3 is TGTGCTAGTGGTTTAGGGGGGTCAGGAGGGACTGAAGCTTTCTTT. Amino acids: CASGLGGSGGTEAFF.

The chain combines TRBV9 with TRBJ1-1; 9 bases are shared with TRBD1. CDR3 length: 18 amino acids. After removal of 3 bases from V and 0 bases from J, the junction contained 12 bases not matched to a gene. CDR1 is SGDLS and CDR2 is YYNGEE in the germline V gene. This CDR3 reads CASSAGLQGAGVNTEAFF. CDR3 in DNA: TGTGCCAGCAGCGCCGGGCTACAGGGGGCGGGCGTGAACACTGAAGCTTTCTTT.

V is TRBV7-2 and J is TRBJ1-3; perhaps TRBD1 as D (6 bases). This CDR3 region has 16 residues. Deletions cut 5 bases from V and 0 bases from J, with 14 bases between. The germline CDR1 and CDR2 sequences are SGHTA and FQGNSA. Written as DNA, the CDR3 is TGTGCCAGCAGCCCGAATCCAGGGGCCTCTGGAAACACCATATATTTT. Residues: CASSPNPGASGNTIYF.